The 10 T cell receptor beta chains reported below all come from one sample, sequenced in a study of human T cells and chemical hapten exposure. TCRdb reanalysed the RACE reads using MiXCR and keeps one entry per CDR3 protein. The table lists roughly 52,000 distinct CDR3 sequences, about a tenth of them singletons. As to time point: patch test 2, 6 weeks after DPC sensitization. The treatment was: therapeutic diphenylcyclopropenone sensitization with weekly scalp DPC. Sequenced here: whole blood, sampled in connection with sensitization to the hapten diphenylcyclopropenone (DPC). The receptors here all came from a woman aged 45-65 years with alopecia areata. Some clones in this sample may be carry-over from other donors' samples.

This clonotype occurred a few times. The chain carries TRBV14 and TRBJ2-5; D is ambiguous. Germline V gene sequence: CDR1 SGHDN, CDR2 FVKESK. The CDR3 loop spans 13 amino acids. With 1 base removed from V and 1 base from J, the gap between germline ends came to 4 bases. This CDR3 is CASSQGFQETQYF. The CDR3 coding sequence is TGTGCCAGCAGCCAAGGATTCCAAGAGACCCAGTACTTC.

There are a few counts of this clonotype. CDR3 coding DNA: TGTGCCAGCAGTTTGATGGACGGTGGAAACACCATATATTTT. Residues: CASSLMDGGNTIYF. The chain uses TRBV12-3 or TRBV12-4 and TRBJ1-3; D unresolved. V was pared by 3 bases and J by 3 bases, with 9 bases between. CDR3 size: 14 residues.

This clonotype was detected ten times or more. The J gene is TRBJ2-7, the V gene TRBV29-1; 9 bases are shared with TRBD1. CDR1 is SQVTM and CDR2 is ANQGSEA in the germline V gene. V shed 5 bases, J shed 0 bases, and the junction held 8 bases outside the gene matches. The CDR3 is 15 residues long. The CDR3 nucleotides are TGCAGCGTTAGGGACAGGGCCCAGAGCTCCTACGAGCAGTACTTC. Protein: CSVRDRAQSSYEQYF.

This clonotype was recorded at least ten times. The chain is built from TRBV29-1 and TRBJ2-7; D possibly corresponds to TRBD1 (6 bases). This CDR3 is 10 amino acids long. CDR1 and CDR2 (germline): SQVTM, ANQGSEA. Between the trimmed V and J ends, which lost 7 bases and 3 bases, there was a span of 7 bases. This chain's CDR3 is CSAGDYEQYF. In nucleotides, the CDR3 is TGCAGCGCAGGGGACTACGAGCAGTACTTC.

This clonotype was seen more than once but under ten times. J is TRBJ1-2 and V is TRBV11-2, with D unclear. Germline-derived CDR1 and CDR2 are SGHAT and FQNNGV. This CDR3 comprises 14 residues. V was cut by 1 base and J by 4 bases, with 10 bases left in between. DNA for the CDR3: TGTGCCAGCAGCTTAGCTACCCCCAGCTATGGCTACACCTTC. As protein: CASSLATPSYGYTF.

Only a few counts were recorded for this clonotype. CDR3 coding DNA: TGTGCCAGCAGCTTGGCCAGGTTCGTCCAAACCTACGAGCAGTACTTC. It yields the protein CASSLARFVQTYEQYF. The V call is TRBV7-2, the J call TRBJ2-7; D remains unclear. The CDR3 is made up of 16 amino acids. Germline V gives CDR1 SGHTA, CDR2 FQGNSA. The V and J ends lost 3 bases and 2 bases respectively, with 17 bases between them.

This clonotype was seen only a few times. V and J are TRBV7-2 and TRBJ2-7, with 13 bases matching TRBD2. CDR1 is SGHTA and CDR2 is FQGNSA in the germline V gene. V was clipped by 0 bases and J by 2 bases; unmatched bases: 4. The CDR3 spans 17 residues. This CDR3 is CASSLAGLAGVTYEQYF. CDR3 bases: TGTGCCAGCAGCTTAGCCGGACTAGCGGGGGTTACCTACGAGCAGTACTTC.

This clonotype appeared many times. The chain joins TRBV7-6 to TRBJ2-7; TRBD1 might be the D (5 bases). V lost 1 base and J lost 3, with 13 bases in between. CDR1 is SGHVS and CDR2 is FNYEAQ in the germline V gene. This CDR3 region has 15 residues. Written as DNA, the CDR3 is TGTGCCAGCAGCTTAGGGGGCAGATCATACTACGAGCAGTACTTC. Its translation is CASSLGGRSYYEQYF.

The table lists this clonotype with many counts. The chain is built from TRBV18 and TRBJ1-2; D not resolved. Germline CDR1 KGHSH, CDR2 LQKENI. The CDR3 sequence is 15 residues long. Trimming took off 1 base at V and 4 bases at J, with 13 bases between the two ends. CDR3 in amino acids: CASSPRLTESYGYTF. DNA of the CDR3: TGTGCCAGCTCACCACGGTTAACCGAGAGCTATGGCTACACCTTC.

The chain couples TRBV5-5 to TRBJ1-2, with D maybe TRBD1 (5 bases). This CDR3 region has 15 residues. V was cut by 4 bases and J by 8 bases, with 21 bases left in between. The V gene's germline CDR1 is SGHKS and CDR2 YYEKEE (reference sequence). The CDR3 sequence is CASSREVGVSFGYTF. Here the CDR3 DNA reads TGTGCCAGCAGCCGGGAGGTAGGGGTCTCATTCGGCTACACCTTC.